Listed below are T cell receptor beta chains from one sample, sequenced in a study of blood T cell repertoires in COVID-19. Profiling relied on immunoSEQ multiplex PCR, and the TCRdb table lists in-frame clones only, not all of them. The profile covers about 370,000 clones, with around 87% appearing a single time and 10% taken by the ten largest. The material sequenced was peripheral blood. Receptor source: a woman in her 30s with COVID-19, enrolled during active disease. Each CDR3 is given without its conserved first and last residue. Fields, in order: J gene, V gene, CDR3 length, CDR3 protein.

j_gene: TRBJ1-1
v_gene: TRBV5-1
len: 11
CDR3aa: ASSLGGGTEAF

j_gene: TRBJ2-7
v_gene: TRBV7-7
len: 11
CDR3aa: ASSPGDSYEQY

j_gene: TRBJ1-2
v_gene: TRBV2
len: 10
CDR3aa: ASSLENYGYT

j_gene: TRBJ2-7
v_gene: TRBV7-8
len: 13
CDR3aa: ASSLGLAETYEQY

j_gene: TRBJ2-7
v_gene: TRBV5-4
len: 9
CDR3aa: ASSFMSEQY

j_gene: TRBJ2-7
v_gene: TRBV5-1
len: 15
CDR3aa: ASSPDGLAGALERQY

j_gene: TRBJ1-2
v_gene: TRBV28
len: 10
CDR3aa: ASSLAGYGYT

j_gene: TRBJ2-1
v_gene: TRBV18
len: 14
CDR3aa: ASSPLDSDPYNEQF

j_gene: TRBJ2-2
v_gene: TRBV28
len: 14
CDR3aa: ASSWGLAGGTGELF

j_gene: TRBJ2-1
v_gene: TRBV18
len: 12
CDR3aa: ASSLSGGNNEQF

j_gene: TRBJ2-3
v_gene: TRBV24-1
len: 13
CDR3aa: ATSDLRGSGDTQY

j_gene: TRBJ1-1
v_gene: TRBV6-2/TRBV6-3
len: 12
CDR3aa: ASSYTGPNTEAF

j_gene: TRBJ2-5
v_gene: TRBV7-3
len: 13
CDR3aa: ASSLDGIRGETQY

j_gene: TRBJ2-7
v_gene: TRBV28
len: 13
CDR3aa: ASSPGTSEVGEQY

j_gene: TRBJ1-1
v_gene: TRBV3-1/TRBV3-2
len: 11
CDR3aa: ASSPDPARVAF

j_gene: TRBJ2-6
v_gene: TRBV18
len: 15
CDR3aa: ASSRRVQGSGANVLT

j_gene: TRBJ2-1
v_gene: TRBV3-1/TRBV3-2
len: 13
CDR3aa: ASSRTSGLGNEQF

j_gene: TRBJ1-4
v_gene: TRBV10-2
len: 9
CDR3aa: ASRENEKLF